This entry is about one T cell receptor (beta chain). The antigen is not known. This entry belongs to a study of CD8+ T cells in alopecia areata. Study overall: Twice a day, 5 to 10 mg of oral tofacitinib was administered to treated patients.

RNA was extracted and reverse transcribed into cDNA as the sequencing template. Sequencing was performed with immunoSEQ multiplex PCR; in TCRdb, only in-frame clones are kept and a portion is missing. The sample carries 150,000 or so clones, roughly 50% recorded once. Regarding the study as a whole: Clonality was higher in lesional than normal scalp, especially in alopecia totalis/universalis.

The CDR3 has 11 residues. The germline V gene has CDR1 LNHDA and CDR2 SQIVND (reference sequence). V was shortened by 9 bases and J by 5 bases, with 10 bases between the two germline ends. The chain is built from TRBV19 and TRBJ2-5; no clear D gene. The sequence was obtained from a human donor with alopecia areata. The specimen sequenced was CD4+ T cells sorted from blood. The CDR3 here is CARRTRETQYF. In DNA, the CDR3 is TGTGCCAGACGGACGAGGGAGACCCAGTACTTC. Based on the CDR3 plus reference TRBV19 and TRBJ2-5, the full variable domain is DGGITQSPKYLFRKEGQNVTLSCEQNLNHDAMYWYRQDPGQGLRLIYYSQIVNDFQKGDIAEGYSVSREKKESFPLTVTSAQKNPTAFYLCARRTRETQYFGPGTRLLVL.